This T cell receptor beta chain was captured by sequencing in a study of blood T cell repertoires in COVID-19 (dated by TCRdb to between 2020 and 2021). Concerning the study at large: Collaborator samples came from the United States, Italy and Spain and covered acute and convalescent phases of COVID-19. Where available, HLA class I and class II types were obtained from metadata supplied by the sample provider rather than from assay-based typing. Subjects who had been exposed to COVID-19, were actively infected with it, or had recovered from it provided the deeply sampled blood TCRbeta repertoires that made up the dataset. The repertoires were released in a freely available public database meant as a resource for research on the immune response to SARS-CoV-2. Samples were obtained from the ongoing ImmuneRACE study (first 160 participants) and from some 1,200 subjects provided by 6 global collaborators. The prospective study material was composed of cDNA or gDNA derived from T cells, B-cell-depleted T cells, or PBMCs. The sample metadata nearly always contained a de-identified subject ID, COVID-19 status, age in years and sex.

TCRbeta CDR3 regions were amplified from genomic DNA by means of the immunoSEQ Assay, a bias-controlled multiplex PCR. Processing in the source paper ran as follows. The number of nucleated cells in each sample was estimated by amplification of reference gene primers within the assay. Sequence reads were collapsed and filtered to measure the absolute abundance of every unique TCRbeta CDR3 rearrangement. Productive Simpson clonality was computed per sample as the square root of Simpson's diversity index over productive rearrangements. Entries here come from immuneACCESS through TCRdb and include only in-frame sequences with V and J called. Some clones fail to appear in such tables; in the studies checked, an unresolved V gene covers under half of the shortfall, and the cause of the remainder is unknown. That table gives V, J and clone size, and the DNA gave D and trimming. The sample table contains roughly 320,000 clones; only one count was recorded for 65% to 90% of them. Of the sample, around 7.8% falls within the top ten clones.

General study outcomes and caveats: The amount of clinical and demographic metadata varied by source and participant and was provided uncurated.

From a lookup of the germline V gene, CDR1 and CDR2 are SGHDT and YYEEEE. Taken from cysteine to phenylalanine, the CDR3 has 11 residues. Only CDR3 DNA remains: 33 bases, in frame from the first base. A note on this clone: This clone's antigen is unknown. The junction and the germline gene differ at one end; a read error may be behind it.

Each collaborating institution followed its own protocols to collect whole blood in K2EDTA tubes. For TCRbeta analysis, collaborators shipped samples in one of three forms: frozen whole blood, isolated PBMCs, or DNA extracted from either of those sample types. This receptor was taken from a human donor in a cohort sampled during active COVID-19. The V and J segments used are TRBV5-6 and TRBJ2-7; 7 of the junction bases match TRBD1. Sequencing was done on a sample of peripheral blood. Here is the DNA: TGTGCCAGCAGCTTTACAGGGGACATAAACTTC. Translated, this is CASSFTGDINF.